The 29 T cell receptor beta chains in this list originate from one sample, sequenced in a study of T cells in Graves' hyperthyroidism and ophthalmopathy (dated by TCRdb to between 2018 and 2021). The receptor library was made with multiplex PCR. The instrument was an Illumina HiSeq 2000. The TCR beta CDR3 regions were amplified from the RNA transcripts. For the first round of RT-PCR on the TCR CDR3, the HTBI primer set was used together with the Qiagen OneStep RT-PCR kit. TCRdb reworked the public reads: Q25 trimming with fastp, MiXCR clone assembly, productive beta chains retained. Rows are combined by CDR3 protein, so each entry shows the most common genes and DNA. The sample yields 300,000 to 350,000 distinct CDR3 sequences; 15% to 20% were counted once. Of the sample, around 50% is held by the ten largest clones. The sequenced sample consisted of blood. The receptor source for this set is a woman in her fifties or sixties with Graves' hyperthyroidism.

The chain combines TRBV4-1 with TRBJ1-2; 8 positions agree with TRBD1. Per the germline V gene, CDR1 is MGHRA and CDR2 is YSYEKL. With 1 base clipped from V and 3 bases from J, the junction kept 7 bases outside the gene matches. The CDR3 runs 16 residues. The CDR3 loop is CASSQGDRRWDYGYTF. The CDR3 DNA is TGCGCCAGCAGCCAAGGGGACAGGCGGTGGGACTATGGCTACACCTTC.

The chain uses TRBV29-1 and TRBJ2-1; the match to TRBD2 covers 11 bases. The CDR3 is 15 amino acids. With 7 bases clipped from V and 6 bases from J, the junction kept 11 bases outside the gene matches. Germline V gives CDR1 SQVTM, CDR2 ANQGSEA. CDR3 DNA sequence: TGCAGCGCTGGCCCACTAGCGGGAGCACGCAATGAGCAGTTCTTC. Protein sequence: CSAGPLAGARNEQFF.

This clonotype was detected many times. CDR3 protein: CASSAGHGSYEQYF. DNA of the CDR3: TGCGCCAGCAGCGCGGGACACGGGAGCTACGAGCAGTACTTC. The V and J genes are TRBV5-1 and TRBJ2-7, with D perhaps being TRBD1 or TRBD2 (6 bases each). The V and J ends lost 4 bases and 3 bases respectively, with 14 bases between them. CDR3 length equals 14 residues. Germline CDR1 is SGHRS and CDR2 is YFSETQ.

This clonotype was recorded a few times. The chain recombines TRBV6-1 with TRBJ2-4; TRBD1 is a possible D gene (6 bases). The CDR3 has 15 residues. The V gene lost 5 bases and the J gene lost 6 bases, with 17 bases spanning the gap. Germline V gene data show CDR1 as MNHNS and CDR2 as SASEGT. The CDR3 protein is CASSPDLGARNIQYF. The CDR3 coding sequence is TGTGCCAGCAGTCCAGATCTGGGGGCGAGAAACATTCAGTACTTC.

This clonotype was counted a few times. The chain carries TRBV30 and TRBJ1-6; no definite D call. V lost 0 bases and J 0 bases, leaving 6 bases between the germline ends. The CDR3 runs to 15 residues. Germline-derived CDR1 and CDR2 are GTSNPN and SVGIG (reference sequence). CDR3 sequence: CAWSVSSSYNSPLHF. The CDR3 DNA is TGTGCCTGGAGTGTAAGCAGCTCCTATAATTCACCCCTCCACTTT.

This clonotype was counted between two and nine times. The rearrangement uses TRBV30 and TRBJ1-1; 7 bases map to TRBD1. Trimming at V came to 1 base and at J to 0 bases, leaving 2 bases not matched to a gene. This CDR3 has 14 residues. Per the germline V gene, CDR1 is GTSNPN and CDR2 is SVGIG (reference sequence). The CDR3: CAWSGQGLNTEAFF. The CDR3 DNA reads as TGTGCCTGGAGTGGACAGGGCTTGAACACTGAAGCTTTCTTT.

This clonotype was recorded a few times. The chain recombines TRBV20-1 with TRBJ2-7; 15 bases map to TRBD2. Germline lookup yields CDR1 DFQATT and CDR2 SNEGSKA (reference sequence). Trimming cost V 0 bases and J 4 bases; bases outside gene matches: 7. The CDR3 has 17 amino acids. In DNA, the CDR3 is TGCAGTGCTAGAGATGGACTAGCGGGAGGGCCAGGGTACGAGCAGTACTTC. Amino acid sequence: CSARDGLAGGPGYEQYF.

This clonotype was seen many times. V is TRBV12-3 or TRBV12-4 and J is TRBJ2-7; 16 bases line up with TRBD2. CDR3 length: 16 amino acids. Trimming took 7 bases from V and 1 from J; bases not matched to a gene: 4. The CDR3 is CASTGTSGRDSYEQYF. In DNA form, the CDR3 reads TGTGCCAGCACAGGGACTAGCGGGAGGGATTCCTACGAGCAGTACTTC.

This clonotype was counted only a few times. The chain employs TRBV27 and TRBJ2-1, with D perhaps TRBD2 (6 bases). The CDR3 runs 15 residues. V lost 8 bases and J lost 3, with 17 bases in between. Germline V lookup: CDR1 MNHEY, CDR2 SMNVEV (reference sequence). CDR3 residues: CASGTPGVHYNEQFF. CDR3 DNA: TGTGCCAGCGGTACCCCGGGAGTCCACTACAATGAGCAGTTCTTC.

This clonotype was counted many times. The chain is built from TRBV2 and TRBJ1-4; D gene unclear. The ends were cut back, 5 bases at V and 3 bases at J, with 4 bases in the middle. The germline gives CDR1 SNHLY, CDR2 FYNNEI. This CDR3 is built from 12 residues. The CDR3 region is CASSLPNEKLFF. CDR3 coding DNA: TGTGCCAGCAGTCTCCCTAATGAAAAACTGTTTTTT.

The rearrangement joins TRBV12-3 or TRBV12-4 to TRBJ2-2, with 9 bases that match TRBD2. After removal of 6 bases from V and 11 bases from J, the junction contained 10 bases not matched to a gene. The CDR3 runs 14 residues. CDR3 bases: TGTGCCAGCAGGCCCGGGACTAGCCAGCTAGAGCTGTTTTTT. Residues: CASRPGTSQLELFF.

In its sample, this clonotype was seen many times. V and J are TRBV18 and TRBJ1-4, with unresolved D. Germline CDR1 is KGHSH and CDR2 is LQKENI. This CDR3 has 13 amino acids. V lost 5 bases to trimming and J lost 4 bases, with 8 bases between them. The CDR3 protein is CASSDRGNEKLFF. CDR3 coding DNA: TGTGCCAGCTCAGACCGGGGTAATGAAAAACTGTTTTTT.

This clonotype was seen a few times. The chain carries TRBV6-4 and TRBJ1-1; D gene uncertain. Trimming took 1 base from V and 1 from J, leaving 7 bases between them. Germline CDR1 MRHNA, CDR2 SNTAGT. The CDR3 length is 14 residues. The CDR3 loop is CASSDWAGNTEAFF. DNA of the CDR3: TGTGCCAGCAGTGACTGGGCCGGGAACACTGAAGCTTTCTTT.

CDR3 sequence: CASNTQGSSNQPQHF. The CDR3 DNA sequence: TGTGCCAGCAATACCCAGGGGAGTAGCAATCAGCCCCAGCATTTT. The rearrangement uses TRBV28 and TRBJ1-5, with D maybe TRBD1 (6 bases). The CDR3 is 15 amino acids. The germline CDR1 and CDR2 sequences are MDHEN and SYDVKM. The germline V and J ends were trimmed by 7 bases and 0 bases, with 13 bases remaining between them.

The V call is TRBV27, the J call TRBJ2-3, with TRBD2 matching 12 bases. The CDR3 is 15 residues long. Losses at the gene ends were 6 bases for V and 4 bases for J; bases not matched to a gene: 5. Germline CDR1 reads MNHEY; CDR2 reads SMNVEV (reference sequence). The DNA for the CDR3 is TGTGCCAGCAGCCAGACTAGCGGGAGATCAGATACGCAGTATTTT. Translating it yields CASSQTSGRSDTQYF.

The chain couples TRBV11-2 to TRBJ1-1; TRBD1 aligns across 10 bases. V shed 5 bases and J 7 bases; nucleotides not matched to a gene: 4. The CDR3 sequence is 13 residues long. Germline V gene data show CDR1 as SGHAT and CDR2 as FQNNGV. The CDR3 DNA reads as TGTGCCAGCAGCGACAGGGGGCTTAATGAAGCTTTCTTT. Translating gives CASSDRGLNEAFF. The complete variable domain, with remaining parts taken from reference TRBV11-2 and TRBJ1-1, reads EAGVAQSPRYKIIEKRQSVAFWCNPISGHATLYWYQQILGQGPKLLIQFQNNGVVDDSQLPKDRFSAERLKGVDSTLKIQPAKLEDSAVYLCASSDRGLNEAFFGQGTRLTVV.

This chain joins TRBV5-1 and TRBJ1-1; no definite D call. The CDR3 consists of 14 residues. V was pared by 1 base and J by 0 bases, with 7 bases between. CDR1 is SGHRS, CDR2 YFSETQ, per germline. The CDR3 region is CASSLTDLNTEAFF. The CDR3 coding sequence is TGCGCCAGCAGCTTGACGGACCTGAACACTGAAGCTTTCTTT.

On this clonotype itself: A read error may explain this, as a much larger clone is one base away. Without the conserved terminal phenylalanine or tryptophan, this CDR3 likely stems from a read error. The genes are TRBV28 and TRBJ2-3; D not resolved. Germline CDR1 and CDR2: MDHEN and SYDVKM. The CDR3 contains 14 residues. Between the trimmed V and J ends, which lost 3 bases and 0 bases, there was a span of 7 bases. CDR3 amino acids: CASSFGQSTDTQYC. CDR3 coding DNA: TGTGCCAGCAGTTTCGGGCAGAGCACAGATACGCAGTATTGT.

The chain carries TRBV15 and TRBJ1-6; TRBD1 agrees at 9 bases. V lost 0 bases to trimming and J lost 0 bases; unmatched junction nucleotides: 9. This CDR3 spans 20 amino acids. Looked up from germline, CDR1 is LNHNV and CDR2 is YYDKDF (reference sequence). The CDR3 sequence is CATSRDPGTGQSSYNSPLHF. For the CDR3, the DNA is TGTGCCACCAGCAGAGATCCAGGGACAGGGCAGAGCTCCTATAATTCACCCCTCCACTTT.

The table lists this clonotype with a few counts. The chain links TRBV28 to TRBJ2-1; no definite D call. Trimming cost V 6 bases and J 5 bases, with 14 bases left between them. Germline values: CDR1 MDHEN, CDR2 SYDVKM. This CDR3 contains 14 residues. The DNA for the CDR3 is TGTGCCAGCAGCCAACCTCGCGAACACAATGAGCAGTTCTTC. Encoded protein: CASSQPREHNEQFF.

This clonotype has at least ten counts. The rearrangement joins TRBV20-1 to TRBJ2-1, with 8 bases fitting TRBD2. Looked up from germline, CDR1 is DFQATT and CDR2 is SNEGSKA (reference sequence). The trim removed 6 bases at V and 0 bases at J, leaving 4 bases unmatched. CDR3 size: 14 residues. CDR3 DNA sequence: TGCAGTGCATTAGCGGGGAGCTCCTACAATGAGCAGTTCTTC. Translation gives CSALAGSSYNEQFF.

This clonotype appeared a few times. The V call is TRBV6-1, the J call TRBJ2-7; perhaps TRBD2 as D (6 bases). Per germline, CDR1 MNHNS and CDR2 SASEGT. CDR3 length equals 15 residues. The V end lost 7 bases, the J end lost 3 bases, and 19 bases lay between the germline ends. CDR3 amino acids: CASTPMGGSIYEQYF. CDR3 bases: TGTGCCAGCACACCTATGGGGGGATCCATCTACGAGCAGTACTTC.

The V and J genes are TRBV5-6 and TRBJ2-7; 8 nucleotides align to TRBD2. J lost 3 bases, V lost 1 base, and 6 bases had no gene match. Germline loops: CDR1 SGHDT, CDR2 YYEEEE. CDR3 length: 15 amino acids. CDR3 in DNA: TGTGCCAGCAGCTTGCGCCTAGCGGGTGGCTACGAGCAGTACTTC. Protein product: CASSLRLAGGYEQYF.

The V call is TRBV7-9, the J call TRBJ2-2, with 9 bases fitting TRBD1. With V trimmed by 4 bases and J by 5 bases, 8 bases remained unmatched. Germline V lookup: CDR1 SEHNR, CDR2 FQNEAQ (reference sequence). CDR3 length: 16 amino acids. In DNA form, the CDR3 reads TGTGCCAGCAGCTGGGGGACAGGGAGCTTGACCGGGGAGCTGTTTTTT. Translating gives CASSWGTGSLTGELFF. Using reference TRBV7-9 and TRBJ2-2 for the parts outside the CDR3, the full variable domain is DTGVSQNPRHKITKRGQNVTFRCDPISEHNRLYWYRQTLGQGPEFLTYFQNEAQLEKSRLLSDRFSAERPKGSFSTLEIQRTEQGDSAMYLCASSWGTGSLTGELFFGEGSRLTVL.

This clonotype was recorded a few times. The rearrangement uses TRBV30 and TRBJ1-1, with D unresolved. Germline V gene sequence: CDR1 GTSNPN, CDR2 SVGIG (reference sequence). This CDR3 contains 10 residues. V lost 8 bases to trimming and J lost 6 bases, with 10 bases between them. DNA for the CDR3: TGTGCCAGTGGCCGGGCTGAAGCTTTCTTT. This gives the protein CASGRAEAFF.

Many counts were recorded for this clonotype. The V and J genes are TRBV3-1 and TRBJ1-1; no clear D gene. CDR1 is LGHDT and CDR2 is YNNKEL in the germline V gene (reference sequence). Trimming took 2 bases from V and 6 from J, leaving 10 bases between them. The CDR3 is 13 amino acids. CDR3 DNA sequence: TGTGCCAGCAGCCAACGGCAGGTCCCTGAAGCTTTCTTT. Its protein product is CASSQRQVPEAFF.

CDR3 DNA: TGTGCCAGCAGCACCCGGGCCAAGAGCTCTGGAAACACCATATATTTT. Translation gives CASSTRAKSSGNTIYF. The chain couples TRBV3-1 to TRBJ1-3; D call uncertain. The CDR3 is made up of 16 amino acids. Germline loops: CDR1 LGHDT, CDR2 YNNKEL (reference sequence). V lost 5 bases and J lost 0, with 14 bases in between.

This clonotype is deemed medium-sized. The V gene is TRBV7-9, the J gene TRBJ1-2; TRBD1 is a possible D gene (6 bases). Germline V gene sequence: CDR1 SEHNR, CDR2 FQNEAQ (reference sequence). Trimming shortened V by 1 base and J by 6 bases, and 15 bases separated the two germline ends. This CDR3 spans 15 amino acids. The CDR3 DNA follows: TGTGCCAGCAGCTTAGGGGGGGGCGCGACTGATGGCTACACCTTC. It encodes CASSLGGGATDGYTF.

This clonotype was counted between two and nine times. The junction departs from germline at one end; a sequencing error may be responsible. This chain links TRBV6-1 with TRBJ1-2; D is unresolved. The length of the CDR3 is 14 residues. CDR1 is MNHNS and CDR2 is SASEGT in the germline V gene. CDR3 residues: CASSEGAPNYGNTF. As DNA, the CDR3 is TGTGCCAGCAGTGAAGGGGCGCCTAACTATGGCAACACCTTC.